This record looks at one TCR beta chain sequence and its context. The data stem from a study of blood T cell repertoires in COVID-19. Study context: From the United States, Italy and Spain came samples of acute and convalescent COVID-19. The analysed material was cDNA or gDNA that came from T cells, B-cell-depleted T cells, or PBMCs.

Methods used by the authors: From reference gene primer amplification, estimates of nucleated cell counts were derived. Libraries were prepared by immunoSEQ multiplex PCR; TCRdb keeps only in-frame clonotypes and omits some of them. V and J calls and clone size are as listed in that table; D and trimming were resolved from the DNA. The sample carries 250,000 to 300,000 clones, roughly 89% recorded once. The length of the CDR3 is 16 residues. With V trimmed by 4 bases and J by 2 bases, 10 bases remained unmatched. The germline CDR1 and CDR2 sequences are MNHNS and SASEGT. The chain recombines TRBV6-1 with TRBJ1-2; TRBD1 agrees at 7 bases. The clonotype originates from a middle-aged man with acute or convalescent COVID-19. Sequenced sample: peripheral blood. The chain's CDR3 is CASSGPNRGVNYGYTF. The CDR3 nucleotides read TGTGCCAGCAGTGGTCCCAACAGGGGAGTCAACTATGGCTACACCTTC.